These 19 T cell receptor beta chains came from one sample sequenced in a study of regulatory T cells in long-lasting Graves disease (dated by TCRdb to the early 2020s). Per the publication, the time point label means: newly diagnosed GD, antithyroid drugs for less than 3 months. For both TCR sequencing and RNA sequencing, RNA was extracted from PBMCs using TRIzol. Library preparation employed multiplex PCR. The run used an Illumina HiSeq 4000. TCR beta libraries were built with iRepertoire HTBI primers and Arm-PCR amplification of CDR3 regions. TCRdb reran the public reads through fastp at Q25 and MiXCR, keeping productive beta chains. Identical CDR3 proteins give one entry, which carries the most common genes and DNA. Across this sample there are about 440,000 distinct CDR3 sequences, with roughly 15% seen only once. The ten largest clones take up approximately 12% of the sample. Another study also made use of these data, one on T cells in Graves' hyperthyroidism and ophthalmopathy.

The sample in question was peripheral blood mononuclear cells (PBMCs), obtained at new diagnosis, from a patient treated with antithyroid drugs. All receptors derive from a woman aged 25 to 39 with Graves disease. Donor details come from another sample of the same person, matched by shared clones.

The sample holds many counts of this clonotype. The rearrangement links TRBV20-1 to TRBJ2-7, with TRBD2 matching over 7 bases. Germline values: CDR1 DFQATT, CDR2 SNEGSKA (reference sequence). The CDR3 has 16 amino acids. The V segment lost 3 bases and the J segment 0 bases; nucleotides outside the gene matches: 11. CDR3 bases: TGCAGTGCTAGTAGCCCTCGAGCTAGCGGCTCCTACGAGCAGTACTTC. It specifies CSASSPRASGSYEQYF.

In its sample, this clonotype was seen many times. The chain recombines TRBV2 with TRBJ1-3; D gene unclear. CDR1 and CDR2 (germline): SNHLY, FYNNEI. This CDR3 spans 14 amino acids. The germline V and J ends were trimmed by 8 bases and 4 bases, with 15 bases remaining between them. Here the CDR3 reads CASQIEGSGNTIYF. The DNA of the CDR3 is TGTGCCAGCCAGATCGAGGGATCCGGAAACACCATATATTTT.

V gene TRBV18 combines with J gene TRBJ1-1; 9 nucleotides match TRBD1. CDR1 is KGHSH and CDR2 is LQKENI in the germline V gene. The CDR3 is 16 residues long. V was pared by 3 bases and J by 3 bases, with 8 bases of the junction left unmatched. CDR3: CASSPKDRGRYTEAFF. As DNA, the CDR3 is TGTGCCAGCTCACCTAAGGACAGGGGTCGATACACTGAAGCTTTCTTT.

About this clonotype: A much larger clone is a single base away; this may be a read error. This chain uses TRBV7-9 with TRBJ2-7, with D perhaps given as TRBD1 or TRBD2 (5 bases each). CDR3 length: 14 residues. Germline values: CDR1 SEHNR, CDR2 FQNEAQ (reference sequence). This CDR3 is CASSISLGPYEQHF. For the CDR3, the DNA is TGTGCCAGCAGCATCTCTTTGGGACCTTACGAGCAGCACTTC.

Many counts were recorded for this clonotype. The rearrangement links TRBV5-5 to TRBJ1-1; weak D call: TRBD1 (5 bases). The CDR3 covers 17 residues. Germline loops: CDR1 SGHKS, CDR2 YYEKEE (reference sequence). V lost 1 base to trimming and J lost 0 bases, with 16 bases between them. The CDR3 bases are TGTGCCAGCAGCTTGAGGTGGCAGGGTGGGATGAACACTGAAGCTTTCTTT. Translating gives CASSLRWQGGMNTEAFF.

This clonotype came up a few times. This chain joins TRBV6-1 and TRBJ2-7, with 10 bases identical to TRBD2. From germline, CDR1 is MNHNS and CDR2 SASEGT. CDR3 size: 14 residues. V shed 6 bases and J 2 bases; nucleotides not matched to a gene: 4. In DNA, the CDR3 is TGTGCCAGCAGGCTAGCGGGAGCCGCCTACGAGCAGTACTTC. Amino acids: CASRLAGAAYEQYF.

This clonotype was observed at least ten times. This chain connects TRBV6-2 or TRBV6-3 to TRBJ1-2; 10 bases line up with TRBD1. This CDR3 comprises 15 residues. V lost 2 bases to trimming and J lost 7 bases; unmatched junction nucleotides: 7. Per the germline V gene, CDR1 is MNHEY and CDR2 is SVGEGT. The CDR3 protein is CASSYLRTGGSGYTF. In nucleotides, the CDR3 is TGTGCCAGCAGTTACCTTCGGACAGGGGGAAGTGGCTACACCTTC.

This clonotype showed up many times. The genes are TRBV27 and TRBJ2-2; no definite D call. The CDR3 loop spans 12 amino acids. V was shortened by 6 bases and J by 4 bases, with 6 bases between the two germline ends. Germline lookup yields CDR1 MNHEY and CDR2 SMNVEV (reference sequence). As DNA, the CDR3 is TGTGCCAGCAGCGTCGCCACCGGGGAGCTGTTTTTT. Encoded protein: CASSVATGELFF.

The chain has TRBV20-1 and TRBJ2-3; no clear D. Trimming took off 3 bases at V and 6 bases at J, with 16 bases between the two ends. The CDR3 extends over 14 amino acids. Germline V lookup: CDR1 DFQATT, CDR2 SNEGSKA (reference sequence). DNA of the CDR3: TGCAGTGCTAGCTCTGCCGAGAGAGACGATACGCAGTATTTT. Translation: CSASSAERDDTQYF.

This clonotype came up many times. V and J are TRBV29-1 and TRBJ1-2; tentative D call: TRBD1 (5 bases). From germline, CDR1 is SQVTM and CDR2 ANQGSEA. This CDR3 spans 11 amino acids. With 3 bases removed from V and 6 bases from J, the gap between germline ends came to 8 bases. DNA for the CDR3: TGCAGCGTTGACAGGGTGGATGGCTACACCTTC. Its protein product is CSVDRVDGYTF. Variable domain in full (rest from reference TRBV29-1 and TRBJ1-2): SAVISQKPSRDICQRGTSLTIQCQVDSQVTMMFWYRQQPGQSLTLIATANQGSEATYESGFVIDKFPISRPNLTFSTLTVSNMSPEDSSIYLCSVDRVDGYTFGSGTRLTVV.

V usage is TRBV7-8 and J usage is TRBJ2-1; 8 bases fit TRBD2. CDR1 and CDR2 (germline): SGHVS, FQNEAQ. The J segment lost 12 bases and the V segment lost 1 base, leaving 8 bases of the junction unmatched. The CDR3 contains 14 residues. Here the CDR3 DNA reads TGTGCCAGCAGCTTAGAAGCGGGAGCTCGGGGGCAGTTCTTC. Protein: CASSLEAGARGQFF.

This clonotype came up many times. The CDR3: CASSPQGGWWDEQFF. CDR3 in DNA: TGTGCCAGCAGCCCACAGGGTGGTTGGTGGGATGAGCAGTTCTTC. The chain joins TRBV7-2 to TRBJ2-1; tentative D call: TRBD1 (6 bases). V gave up 5 bases and J gave up 8 bases, with 19 bases separating them. Germline CDR1 SGHTA, CDR2 FQGNSA. There are 15 residues in the CDR3.

The chain carries TRBV20-1 and TRBJ2-1; 10 bases match TRBD2. CDR3 length: 14 residues. With V trimmed by 3 bases and J by 9 bases, 8 bases remained unmatched. Germline V CDR1 and CDR2: DFQATT, SNEGSKA (reference sequence). The chain's CDR3 is CSARASGSGGEQFF. The CDR3 DNA reads TGCAGTGCTAGGGCTAGCGGGAGTGGCGGTGAGCAGTTCTTC.

This sequence joins TRBV6-1 and TRBJ2-2, with 15 bases fitting TRBD2. This CDR3 is 16 amino acids long. The ends lost 6 bases at V and 7 bases at J; junction bases unmatched: 6. Germline values: CDR1 MNHNS, CDR2 SASEGT. CDR3 sequence: CASRQGTSGRFGELFF. DNA of the CDR3: TGTGCCAGCAGACAGGGGACTAGCGGGAGGTTCGGGGAGCTGTTTTTT.

This clonotype has a count of ten or more. This rearrangement joins TRBV12-3 or TRBV12-4 to TRBJ2-3; no reliable D call. The CDR3 consists of 12 residues. Trimming took 6 bases from V and 6 from J, leaving 10 bases between them. CDR3 nucleotides: TGTGCCAGCAGCCCGAAGAGGGATACGCAGTATTTT. Translation: CASSPKRDTQYF.

The table lists this clonotype with many counts. This chain uses TRBV27 with TRBJ2-3; D is possibly TRBD1 (6 bases). Judging by the DNA end, TRBJ2-1 fits better; the J call may be wrong. The CDR3 length is 14 residues. The V gene's germline CDR1 is MNHEY and CDR2 SMNVEV (reference sequence). The CDR3 loop is CASSLYPGVDEQFF. The DNA of the CDR3 is TGTGCCAGCAGTTTATACCCAGGGGTCGATGAGCAGTTCTTC.

This clonotype was detected ten times or more. V and J are TRBV29-1 and TRBJ2-7; TRBD2 aligns across 7 bases. The CDR3 runs 14 residues. Germline assignment: CDR1 SQVTM and CDR2 ANQGSEA. J lost 0 bases, V lost 5 bases, and 7 bases had no gene match. The CDR3 is CSVKTGTNSYEQYF. The CDR3 nucleotides read TGCAGCGTTAAGACCGGGACTAACTCCTACGAGCAGTACTTC.

This clonotype was found a few times. V usage is TRBV20-1 and J usage is TRBJ2-4; 10 bases agree with TRBD2. The CDR3 consists of 17 residues. Trimming took 1 base from V and 0 from J; bases not matched to a gene: 6. Germline-derived CDR1 and CDR2 are DFQATT and SNEGSKA (reference sequence). The CDR3 DNA is TGCAGTGCTAGAGCTAGCGGGAGAGATCTAGCCAAAAACATTCAGTACTTC. It specifies CSARASGRDLAKNIQYF.

This clonotype was picked up many times. CDR3 loop: CASSLRSMGLANTGELFF. DNA for the CDR3: TGCGCCAGCAGCTTAAGGTCGATGGGACTAGCGAACACCGGGGAGCTGTTTTTT. The chain recombines TRBV5-1 with TRBJ2-2; 8 bases agree with TRBD2. The CDR3 has 18 amino acids. The ends lost 2 bases at V and 0 bases at J; junction bases unmatched: 9. Germline V gives CDR1 SGHRS, CDR2 YFSETQ.